This TCR beta chain was identified during a study of beta chain features in type 1 diabetes. Overall study findings and caveats: In all four CD4+ subsets, TCRB CDR3 length was significantly, moderately reduced in type 1 diabetes. When VDJ junctions were examined, type 1 diabetes patients showed fewer insertions and more deletions.

Notes on this clone: Its antigen is unknown.

Of the isolated RNA, all was reverse transcribed, and so the sequenced material was expressed TCRB transcripts. Data came from immunoSEQ multiplex PCR; TCRdb stores just in-frame clones and leaves some out. In the table there are some 660,000 clones, more than 12% of which are singletons. Once sorted, every population was more than 95% pure. This sequence was found in a man younger than 30 with type 1 diabetes. Sequenced sample: naive CD4+ T cells from blood.

CDR3 DNA: TGCGCCAGCGGTGATGGACAGTTGGGTGCCCTTGGGCAGTATTTT. Protein sequence: CASGDGQLGALGQYF. This rearrangement joins TRBV23-1 to TRBJ2-3; tentative D call: TRBD1 (6 bases). TRBV23-1 is known as an ORF, though its function is uncertain. This CDR3 contains 15 residues. V was trimmed by 8 bases and J by 11 bases, leaving 26 bases between them.